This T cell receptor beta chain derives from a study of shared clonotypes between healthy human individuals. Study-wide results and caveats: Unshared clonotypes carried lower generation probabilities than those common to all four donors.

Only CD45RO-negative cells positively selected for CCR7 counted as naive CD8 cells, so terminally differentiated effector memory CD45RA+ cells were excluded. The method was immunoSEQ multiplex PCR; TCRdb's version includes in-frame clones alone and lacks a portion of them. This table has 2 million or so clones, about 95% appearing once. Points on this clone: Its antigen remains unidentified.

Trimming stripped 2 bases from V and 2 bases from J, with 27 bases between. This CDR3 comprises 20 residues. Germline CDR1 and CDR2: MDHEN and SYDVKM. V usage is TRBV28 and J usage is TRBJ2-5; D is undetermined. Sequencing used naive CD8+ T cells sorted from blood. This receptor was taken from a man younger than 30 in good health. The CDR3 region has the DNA TGTGCCAGCAGTTTAGGTGTGGGGTTGCCTACCTTGAAGGGTCAAGAGACCCAGTACTTC. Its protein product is CASSLGVGLPTLKGQETQYF. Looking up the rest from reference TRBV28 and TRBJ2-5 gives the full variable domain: DVKVTQSSRYLVKRTGEKVFLECVQDMDHENMFWYRQDPGLGLRLIYFSYDVKMKEKGDIPEGYSVSREKKERFSLILESASTNQTSMYLCASSLGVGLPTLKGQETQYFGPGTRLLVL.